At least ten counts were recorded for the clone carrying this TCR beta chain. Its antigen is undetermined. This CDR3 contains 15 residues. V was clipped by 6 bases and J by 2 bases, with 17 bases between them. CDR1 and CDR2 (germline): MNHEY, SVGEGT. The TCR beta CDR3 regions underwent amplification using RNA transcripts as the source. An initial round of RT-PCR targeting the TCR CDR3 relied on the HTBI primer set. Via MiXCR, TCRdb re-called the multiplex PCR reads, giving one row per CDR3 protein. This table has around 280,000 distinct CDR3 sequences, about 14% appearing once. This specimen belongs to a study of T cells in Graves' hyperthyroidism and ophthalmopathy. Study findings and constraints: Researchers report that a 13 V-J model separated ophthalmopathy from stable hyperthyroidism.

The sequenced sample was blood. This TCR was recovered from a woman aged 25 to 39 with Graves' hyperthyroidism that later progressed to Graves' ophthalmopathy. The chain couples TRBV6-2 or TRBV6-3 to TRBJ2-7, with a weak D call TRBD1 (5 bases). CDR3 loop: CASREEWGRPYEQYF. The CDR3 DNA follows: TGTGCCAGCAGAGAGGAATGGGGCAGGCCCTACGAGCAGTACTTC.